The 26 T cell receptor beta chains presented below share a single source sample, sequenced in a study of blood T cell repertoires in COVID-19. Some clones are missing from TCRdb's copy, which holds only in-frame ones; the method was immunoSEQ multiplex PCR. Here the sample spans roughly 260,000 clones, 87% being singletons. Sequencing was performed on PBMCs or T cells enriched from blood (not recorded which). These TCRs come from a woman in her 30s with acute COVID-19.

The CDR3 here is CASSSGTADNEKLFF. In DNA form, the CDR3 reads TGCGCCAGCAGCTCCGGGACAGCCGATAATGAAAAACTGTTTTTT. The chain joins TRBV5-1 to TRBJ1-4; the match to TRBD1 covers 7 bases. The V and J ends lost 3 bases and 4 bases, in that order; junction bases with no gene match: 6. Germline CDR1 is SGHRS and CDR2 is YFSETQ. This CDR3 spans 15 amino acids.

This clone was detected only once. The chain's CDR3 is CASSGSGTSGAPITDTQYF. DNA of the CDR3: TGCGCCAGCAGCGGCTCCGGGACTAGCGGGGCCCCCATCACAGATACGCAGTATTTT. The V gene is TRBV4-3, the J gene TRBJ2-3; 13 bases are shared with TRBD2. The CDR3 consists of 19 residues. The J segment lost 2 bases and the V segment lost 5 bases, leaving 13 bases of the junction unmatched. Germline V gene lookup returns CDR1 LGHNA and CDR2 YSLEER.

This clone was seen once. This chain uses TRBV19 with TRBJ1-5; no clear D gene. The V gene lost 7 bases and the J gene lost 2 bases, with 6 bases spanning the gap. Germline-derived CDR1 and CDR2 are LNHDA and SQIVND (reference sequence). The CDR3 extends over 12 amino acids. CDR3 sequence reads: CASNEGNQPQHF. For the CDR3, the DNA is TGTGCCAGTAATGAGGGCAATCAGCCCCAGCATTTT.

The J gene is TRBJ1-3, the V gene TRBV7-8, with D maybe TRBD1 (5 bases). V lost 5 bases, J lost 1 base, and 9 bases lay in between. Germline assignment: CDR1 SGHVS and CDR2 FQNEAQ. CDR3 length: 14 residues. CDR3 in amino acids: CASSKPGSGNTIYF. The DNA for the CDR3 is TGTGCCAGCAGCAAGCCAGGGTCTGGAAACACCATATATTTT.

The chain joins TRBV10-3 to TRBJ2-7, with 8 bases identical to TRBD1. This CDR3 is 14 amino acids long. Trimming at V came to 6 bases and at J to 6 bases, leaving 10 bases not matched to a gene. CDR1 and CDR2 (germline): ENHRY, SYGVKD. In nucleotides, the CDR3 is TGTGCCATCAGGACAGGGGTCTCTGTAGGCGAGCAGTACTTC. Translated: CAIRTGVSVGEQYF.

The CDR3 region is CASSIDSGGLTDTQYF. The CDR3 nucleotides read TGTGCCAGTAGTATAGATAGCGGGGGCCTCACAGATACGCAGTATTTT. The rearrangement links TRBV19 to TRBJ2-3, with 9 bases aligning to TRBD2. Germline CDR1 is LNHDA and CDR2 is SQIVND (reference sequence). V lost 0 bases to trimming and J lost 2 bases; unmatched junction nucleotides: 3. This CDR3 contains 16 residues.

V usage is TRBV14 and J usage is TRBJ2-2; TRBD1 agrees at 7 bases. The CDR3 has 17 residues. Germline lookup yields CDR1 SGHDN and CDR2 FVKESK. The junction had 8 bases not matched to a gene; V was cut back by 3 bases and J by 1 base. The CDR3 reads CASSQTRTGENTGELFF. CDR3 nucleotide sequence: TGTGCCAGCAGCCAGACCCGGACAGGCGAGAACACCGGGGAGCTGTTTTTT.

V usage is TRBV3-1 (or the pseudogene TRBV3-2) and J usage is TRBJ1-3, with D possibly matching TRBD1 (6 bases). CDR1 and CDR2 (germline): LGHDT, YNNKEL (reference sequence). V lost 0 bases, J lost 2 bases, and 14 bases lay in between. The CDR3 length is 17 residues. CDR3 amino acids: CASSQDASAGAGNTIYF. CDR3 nucleotides: TGTGCCAGCAGCCAAGATGCCTCGGCAGGGGCTGGAAACACCATATATTTT.

This sequence joins TRBV6-1 and TRBJ2-7; D is undetermined. Germline V gene data show CDR1 as MNHNS and CDR2 as SASEGT. Trimming cost V 2 bases and J 3 bases, with 5 bases left between them. The CDR3 covers 12 residues. The CDR3 reads CASSEQFYEQYF. CDR3 nucleotide sequence: TGTGCCAGCAGTGAACAATTCTACGAGCAGTACTTC.

The chain links TRBV19 to TRBJ1-1, with D perhaps matching TRBD1 (5 bases). The CDR3 loop spans 16 amino acids. The germline V gene encodes CDR1 LNHDA and CDR2 SQIVND (reference sequence). Trimming cost V 1 base and J 7 bases, with 19 bases left between them. The CDR3 DNA sequence: TGTGCCAGTAGTATAGTCGGCGGCGGCAGGGAAAATGAAGCTTTCTTT. Amino acids: CASSIVGGGRENEAFF.

This chain connects TRBV5-1 to TRBJ1-3; D is possibly TRBD1 (5 bases). Trimming stripped 4 bases from V and 3 bases from J, with 17 bases between. CDR1 and CDR2 (germline): SGHRS, YFSETQ. This CDR3 is built from 16 residues. The CDR3 nucleotides are TGCGCCAGCAGCCTGCAGGGCGGCATCGGTGGAAACACCATATATTTT. This gives the protein CASSLQGGIGGNTIYF.

The chain carries TRBV4-2 and TRBJ2-5, with 13 nucleotides matching TRBD2. This CDR3 has 17 residues. Losses at the gene ends were 1 base for V and 5 bases for J; bases not matched to a gene: 7. Germline values: CDR1 LGHNA, CDR2 YNFKEQ. The CDR3 sequence is CASSQAGLAGESETQYF. CDR3 sequence (DNA): TGTGCCAGCAGCCAAGCTGGACTAGCGGGGGAAAGTGAGACCCAGTACTTC.

Only one count was recorded for this clone. This chain joins TRBV19 and TRBJ1-3; TRBD1 agrees at 10 bases. The CDR3 has 15 amino acids. The germline V gene encodes CDR1 LNHDA and CDR2 SQIVND (reference sequence). Losses at the gene ends were 6 bases for V and 0 bases for J; bases not matched to a gene: 2. The CDR3 sequence: CASSWTGGSGNTIYF. The CDR3 nucleotides read TGTGCCAGTAGCTGGACAGGGGGCTCTGGAAACACCATATATTTT.

V gene TRBV18 combines with J gene TRBJ2-1; D call uncertain. CDR1 is KGHSH, CDR2 LQKENI, per germline. The V gene lost 2 bases and the J gene lost 1 base, with 6 bases spanning the gap. This CDR3 region has 14 residues. The CDR3 reads CASSPFTSYNEQFF. In nucleotides, the CDR3 is TGTGCCAGCTCACCATTCACTTCCTACAATGAGCAGTTCTTC.

As to this clone: The sample contains more than one DNA sequence encoding this CDR3. The J gene is TRBJ2-3, the V gene TRBV6-5; 8 bases agree with TRBD1. J was trimmed by 1 base and V by 0 bases; bases with no gene match: 0. The CDR3 consists of 15 residues. CDR1 is MNHEY, CDR2 SVGAGI, per germline. The CDR3 region is CASSYSGQGTDTQYF. CDR3 sequence (DNA): TGTGCCAGCAGTTACTCGGGACAGGGCACAGATACGCAGTATTTT.

V is TRBV30 and J is TRBJ1-6; TRBD1 matches at 9 bases. V gave up 5 bases and J gave up 14 bases; unmatched junction bases: 7. The CDR3 extends over 12 amino acids. Per the germline V gene, CDR1 is GTSNPN and CDR2 is SVGIG (reference sequence). The CDR3 DNA reads as TGTGCCTGGGGGACAGGGCCTCCGGCCCTCCACTTT. Residues: CAWGTGPPALHF.

This chain uses TRBV10-3 with TRBJ1-1; D remains ambiguous. Between the trimmed V and J ends, which lost 0 bases and 1 base, there was a span of 9 bases. Germline V gene data show CDR1 as ENHRY and CDR2 as SYGVKD. The CDR3 is 15 amino acids. The CDR3 spells CAISESEGGNTEAFF. CDR3 nucleotides: TGTGCCATCAGTGAGTCGGAGGGCGGGAACACTGAAGCTTTCTTT.

The chain couples TRBV5-6 to TRBJ2-7; 7 bases agree with TRBD1. J was trimmed by 6 bases and V by 2 bases; bases with no gene match: 8. This CDR3 region has 14 residues. CDR1 is SGHDT, CDR2 YYEEEE, per germline. This CDR3 is CASSFAGTEGEQYF. CDR3 sequence (DNA): TGTGCCAGCAGCTTCGCCGGGACAGAGGGCGAGCAGTACTTC.

The chain uses TRBV10-3 and TRBJ2-6; no clear D. The germline V gene has CDR1 ENHRY and CDR2 SYGVKD. The ends were cut back, 4 bases at V and 0 bases at J, with 13 bases in the middle. The CDR3 covers 17 residues. The CDR3 region is CAISVVAPDSGANVLTF. The CDR3 DNA follows: TGTGCCATCAGTGTTGTGGCTCCAGACTCTGGGGCCAACGTCCTGACTTTC.

The chain links TRBV19 to TRBJ1-1, with a tentative D call TRBD1 (6 bases). The CDR3 contains 14 residues. Germline V CDR1 and CDR2: LNHDA, SQIVND (reference sequence). The V end lost 6 bases, the J end lost 0 bases, and 11 bases lay between the germline ends. The CDR3 coding sequence is TGTGCCAGTAGGCAACAGGGACTGAACACTGAAGCTTTCTTT. Its translation is CASRQQGLNTEAFF.

To note about this clone: Other nucleotide sequences in the sample specify the same CDR3. This chain uses TRBV12-3 or TRBV12-4 with TRBJ2-5, with D possibly being TRBD1 (5 bases). Trimming removed 1 base at V and 2 bases at J, with 5 bases between. The CDR3 is 13 residues long. The DNA for the CDR3 is TGTGCCAGCAGTTTAGGACAGCAAGAGACCCAGTACTTC. Translated, it gives CASSLGQQETQYF.

The sample holds one count of this clone. The V and J genes are TRBV5-8 and TRBJ2-5, with 10 bases aligning to TRBD2. Trimming took 0 bases from V and 4 from J; bases not matched to a gene: 6. The CDR3 is made up of 16 amino acids. CDR1 is SGHTS and CDR2 is YDEGEE in the germline V gene. CDR3 loop: CASSLDVAGGSETQYF. The CDR3 DNA sequence: TGTGCCAGCAGCTTGGATGTAGCGGGGGGCTCAGAGACCCAGTACTTC.

The rearrangement links TRBV5-6 to TRBJ2-5, with 8 bases aligning to TRBD2. Unmatched junction bases numbered 3, after V lost 2 bases and J lost 3 bases. The V gene's germline CDR1 is SGHDT and CDR2 YYEEEE. The CDR3 runs 14 residues. The CDR3 is CASSLGTREETQYF. The DNA of the CDR3 is TGTGCCAGCAGCTTAGGGACTAGAGAAGAGACCCAGTACTTC.

V gene TRBV4-1 combines with J gene TRBJ2-7; possible D gene TRBD1, 5 bases. Germline V gene sequence: CDR1 MGHRA, CDR2 YSYEKL. The CDR3 has 14 residues. V dropped 1 base and J dropped 5 bases, with 12 bases sitting between them. The CDR3 loop reads CASSQVGQGDEQYF. The CDR3 nucleotides read TGCGCCAGCAGCCAAGTAGGCCAGGGCGACGAGCAGTACTTC.

The CDR3 nucleotides read TGTGCCAGCAGTTCAACTCTTTCTGGAAACACCATATATTTT. This translates into CASSSTLSGNTIYF. The V and J genes are TRBV6-5 and TRBJ1-3; unclear D gene. Trimming took off 4 bases at V and 1 base at J, with 8 bases between the two ends. The CDR3 is made up of 14 amino acids. Germline V gene lookup returns CDR1 MNHEY and CDR2 SVGAGI.

The chain recombines TRBV27 with TRBJ1-1; D gene uncertain. The germline CDR1 and CDR2 sequences are MNHEY and SMNVEV (reference sequence). The CDR3 is made up of 13 amino acids. V was clipped by 5 bases and J by 1 base, with 8 bases between them. The CDR3 here is CASSEFRNTEAFF. The CDR3 bases are TGTGCCAGCAGTGAATTCAGGAACACTGAAGCTTTCTTT.